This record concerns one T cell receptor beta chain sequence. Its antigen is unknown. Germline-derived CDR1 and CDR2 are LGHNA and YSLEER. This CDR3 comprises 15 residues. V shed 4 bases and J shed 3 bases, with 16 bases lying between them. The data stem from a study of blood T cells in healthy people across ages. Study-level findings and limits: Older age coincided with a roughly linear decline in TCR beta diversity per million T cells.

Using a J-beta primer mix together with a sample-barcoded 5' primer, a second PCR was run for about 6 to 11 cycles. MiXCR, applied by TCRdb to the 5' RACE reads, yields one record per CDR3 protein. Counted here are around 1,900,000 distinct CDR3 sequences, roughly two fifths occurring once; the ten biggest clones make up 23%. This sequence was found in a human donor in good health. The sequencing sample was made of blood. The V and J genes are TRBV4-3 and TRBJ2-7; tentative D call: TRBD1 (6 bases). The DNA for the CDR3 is TGCGCCAGCAGCCGGGGGTGGGACACCTACTACGAGCAGTACTTC. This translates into CASSRGWDTYYEQYF.